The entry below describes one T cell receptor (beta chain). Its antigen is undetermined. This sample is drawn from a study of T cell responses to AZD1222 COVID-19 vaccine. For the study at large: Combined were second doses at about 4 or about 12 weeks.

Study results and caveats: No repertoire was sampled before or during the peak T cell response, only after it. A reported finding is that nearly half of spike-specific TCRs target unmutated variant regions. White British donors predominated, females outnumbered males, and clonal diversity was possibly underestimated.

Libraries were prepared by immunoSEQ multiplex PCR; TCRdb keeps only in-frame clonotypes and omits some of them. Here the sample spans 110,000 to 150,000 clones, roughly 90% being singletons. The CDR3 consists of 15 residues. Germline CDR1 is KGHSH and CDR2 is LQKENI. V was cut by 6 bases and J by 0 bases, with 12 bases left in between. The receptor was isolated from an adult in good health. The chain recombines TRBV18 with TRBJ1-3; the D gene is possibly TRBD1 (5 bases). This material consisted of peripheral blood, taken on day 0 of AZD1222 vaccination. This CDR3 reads CASSLRQSSGNTIYF. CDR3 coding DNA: TGTGCCAGCTCCCTCCGACAGTCCTCTGGAAACACCATATATTTT.